This T cell receptor beta chain was identified in a study of a mutant IDH1 vaccine in newly diagnosed glioma. Study-level information: There were eight vaccinations for patients, given in weeks 1, 3, 5, 7, 11, 15, 19 and 23. Treated patients, averaging roughly 40 years, were 62.5% male and roughly 40% female.

The assay was immunoSEQ multiplex PCR, and TCRdb's table has in-frame clones only and misses some. The table includes about 65,000 clones, 80% to 90% detected once. V was pared by 5 bases and J by 3 bases, with 4 bases of the junction left unmatched. The CDR3 runs to 13 residues. Germline assignment: CDR1 SEHNR and CDR2 FQNEAQ (reference sequence). This clone was detected once. The antigen is not known. Documented time point: week 23, last vaccination. Each vaccine dose was 300 ug of mutant IDH1 20-mer peptide, with topical imiquimod. The source material was PBMCs, sampled from a glioma patient whose treatment included an IDH1 peptide vaccine. This TCR was sampled from a man under 40 with glioma. This sequence joins TRBV7-9 and TRBJ2-7; TRBD1 matches at 7 bases. CDR3 loop: CASSRDSYYEQYF. In DNA form, the CDR3 reads TGTGCCAGCAGCCGGGACAGCTACTACGAGCAGTACTTC.